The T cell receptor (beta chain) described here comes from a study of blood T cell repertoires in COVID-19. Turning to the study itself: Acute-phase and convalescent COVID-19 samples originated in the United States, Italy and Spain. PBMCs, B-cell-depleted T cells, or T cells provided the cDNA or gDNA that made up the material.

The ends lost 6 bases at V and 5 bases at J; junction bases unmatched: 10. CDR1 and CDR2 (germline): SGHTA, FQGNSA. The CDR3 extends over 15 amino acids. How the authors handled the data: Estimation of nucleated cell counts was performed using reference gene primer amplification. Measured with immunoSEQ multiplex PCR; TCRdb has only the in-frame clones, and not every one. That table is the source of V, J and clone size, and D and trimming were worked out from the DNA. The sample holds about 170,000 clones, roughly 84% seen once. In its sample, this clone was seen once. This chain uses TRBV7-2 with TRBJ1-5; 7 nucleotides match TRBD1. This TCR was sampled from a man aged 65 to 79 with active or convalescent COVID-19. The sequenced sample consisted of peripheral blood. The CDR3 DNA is TGTGCCAGCAGTTCCAGACAGGGAAGTGATCAGCCCCAGCATTTT. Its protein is CASSSRQGSDQPQHF.